This T cell receptor (beta chain) was captured by sequencing in a study of Ad26.COV2.S vaccination and SARS-CoV-2 variants. For the study at large: Enrollment placed the donor in the COV1001 Ad26.COV2.S trial arm. General study findings and limits: Vaccinees displayed broader spike-specific TCR repertoires than placebo recipients. A substantial breadth of spike-specific CD8+ and CD4+ T cell responses after vaccination has been reported.

Germline V gene sequence: CDR1 LGHDT, CDR2 YNNKEL (reference sequence). Trimming left V 4 bases short and J 4 bases short, with 19 bases between. This CDR3 spans 17 amino acids. Assay: immunoSEQ multiplex PCR; the TCRdb copy retains only in-frame clones and omits some. Among about 680,000 clones listed, more than 70% were seen once. For this clone: The antigen remains undetermined.

Treatment noted: around 19 received Ad26.COV2.S at low or high dose, single or two shots; a few received placebo; per-sample allocation not given. Samples analyzed were those drawn on day 63 after the first vaccine or placebo injection. In Boston, an adult donor aged 18-55 years took part. The receptor comes from a person between 18 and 59 years old who received the Ad26.COV2.S COVID-19 vaccine or a placebo. This sample comprised peripheral blood, obtained in a trial of Ad26.COV2.S vaccine versus placebo. This sequence joins TRBV3-1 (or the pseudogene TRBV3-2) and TRBJ2-2; D is unclear. The CDR3: CASSRGESVVSTGELFF. CDR3 bases: TGTGCCAGCAGCCGCGGCGAGAGCGTCGTGAGCACCGGGGAGCTGTTTTTT.